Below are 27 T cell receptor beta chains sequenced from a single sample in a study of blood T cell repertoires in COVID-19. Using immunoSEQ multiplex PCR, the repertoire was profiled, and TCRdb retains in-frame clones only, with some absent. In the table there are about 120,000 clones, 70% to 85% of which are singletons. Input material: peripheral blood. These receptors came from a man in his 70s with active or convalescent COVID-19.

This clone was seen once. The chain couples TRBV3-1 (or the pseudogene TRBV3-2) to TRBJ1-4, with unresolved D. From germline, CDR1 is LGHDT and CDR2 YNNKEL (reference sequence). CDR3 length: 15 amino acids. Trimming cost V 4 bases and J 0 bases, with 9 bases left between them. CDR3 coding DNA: TGTGCCAGCAGCCCCCCCTCAGCAACTAATGAAAAACTGTTTTTT. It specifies CASSPPSATNEKLFF.

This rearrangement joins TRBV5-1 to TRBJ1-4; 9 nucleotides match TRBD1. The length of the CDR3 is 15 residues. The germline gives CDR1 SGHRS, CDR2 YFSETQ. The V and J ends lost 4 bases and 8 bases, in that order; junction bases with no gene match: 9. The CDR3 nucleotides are TGCGCCAGCAGCCCAGCGGGACAGGGAGGCGAAAAACTGTTTTTT. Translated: CASSPAGQGGEKLFF. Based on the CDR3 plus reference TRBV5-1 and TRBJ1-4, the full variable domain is KAGVTQTPRYLIKTRGQQVTLSCSPISGHRSVSWYQQTPGQGLQFLFEYFSETQRNKGNFPGRFSGRQFSNSRSEMNVSTLELGDSALYLCASSPAGQGGEKLFFGSGTQLSVL.

The CDR3 sequence: CASTKAGNYGYTF. The DNA for the CDR3 is TGTGCCAGCACCAAAGCCGGGAACTATGGCTACACCTTC. The chain recombines TRBV9 with TRBJ1-2, with D hard to call. CDR3 length: 13 amino acids. Germline V gene data show CDR1 as SGDLS and CDR2 as YYNGEE. Trimming removed 6 bases from V and 2 bases from J, with 11 bases in between.

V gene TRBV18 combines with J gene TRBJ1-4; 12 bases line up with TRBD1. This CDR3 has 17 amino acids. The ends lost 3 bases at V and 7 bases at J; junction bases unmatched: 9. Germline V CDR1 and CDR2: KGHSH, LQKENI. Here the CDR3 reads CASSPSRDRGQSEKLFF. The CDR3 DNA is TGTGCCAGCTCACCGTCCCGGGACAGGGGGCAGTCTGAAAAACTGTTTTTT.

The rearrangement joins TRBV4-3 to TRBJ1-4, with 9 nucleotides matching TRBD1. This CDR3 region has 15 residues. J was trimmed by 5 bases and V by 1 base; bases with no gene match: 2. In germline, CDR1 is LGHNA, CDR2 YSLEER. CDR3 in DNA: TGCGCCAGCAGCCAAGGACAGGGGGGAAATGAAAAACTGTTTTTT. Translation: CASSQGQGGNEKLFF.

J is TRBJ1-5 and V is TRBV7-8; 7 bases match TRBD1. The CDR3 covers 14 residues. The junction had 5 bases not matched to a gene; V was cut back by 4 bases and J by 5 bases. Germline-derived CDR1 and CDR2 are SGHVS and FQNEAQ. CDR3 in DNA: TGTGCCAGCAGCTCGGGACAGTCGGATCAGCCCCAGCATTTT. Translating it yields CASSSGQSDQPQHF. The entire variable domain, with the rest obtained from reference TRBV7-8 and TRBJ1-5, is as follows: GAGVSQSPRYKVAKRGQDVALRCDPISGHVSLFWYQQALGQGPEFLTYFQNEAQLDKSGLPSDRFFAERPEGSVSTLKIQRTQQEDSAVYLCASSSGQSDQPQHFGDGTRLSIL.

The CDR3 loop reads CAIKGRQENTEAFF. DNA of the CDR3: TGTGCCATCAAAGGGCGACAGGAGAACACTGAAGCTTTCTTT. V gene TRBV10-3 combines with J gene TRBJ1-1; D possibly corresponds to TRBD1 (6 bases). Germline lookup yields CDR1 ENHRY and CDR2 SYGVKD. V lost 7 bases and J 1 base, leaving 13 bases between the germline ends. This CDR3 has 14 amino acids.

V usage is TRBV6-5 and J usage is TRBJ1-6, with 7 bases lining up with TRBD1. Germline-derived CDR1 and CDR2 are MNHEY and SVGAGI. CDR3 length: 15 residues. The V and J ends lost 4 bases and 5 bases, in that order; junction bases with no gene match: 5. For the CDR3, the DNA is TGTGCCAGCAGTTCCCTCGGGACAGATAATTCACCCCTCCACTTT. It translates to CASSSLGTDNSPLHF.

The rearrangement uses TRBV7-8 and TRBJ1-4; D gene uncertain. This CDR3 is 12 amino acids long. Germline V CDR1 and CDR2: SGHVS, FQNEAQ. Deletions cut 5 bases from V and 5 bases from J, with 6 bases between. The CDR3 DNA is TGTGCCAGCAGCCGACCAAATGAAAAACTGTTTTTT. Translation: CASSRPNEKLFF.

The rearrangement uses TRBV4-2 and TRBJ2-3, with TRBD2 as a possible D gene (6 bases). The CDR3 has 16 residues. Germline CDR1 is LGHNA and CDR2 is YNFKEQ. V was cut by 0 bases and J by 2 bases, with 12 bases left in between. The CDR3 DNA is TGTGCCAGCAGCCAAGATCCAAGCGGGTACACAGATACGCAGTATTTT. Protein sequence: CASSQDPSGYTDTQYF.

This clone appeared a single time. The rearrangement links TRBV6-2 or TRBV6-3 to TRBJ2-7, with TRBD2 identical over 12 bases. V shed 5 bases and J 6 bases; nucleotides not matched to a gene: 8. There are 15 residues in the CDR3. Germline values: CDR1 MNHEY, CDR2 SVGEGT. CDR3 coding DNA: TGTGCCAGCAGTGTACTAGCGGGGGGACGGCGCGAGCAGTACTTC. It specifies CASSVLAGGRREQYF.

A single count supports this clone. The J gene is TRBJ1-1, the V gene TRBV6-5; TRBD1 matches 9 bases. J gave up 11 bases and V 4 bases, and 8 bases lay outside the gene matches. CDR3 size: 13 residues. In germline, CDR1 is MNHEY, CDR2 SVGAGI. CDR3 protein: CASSLGQGWRAFF. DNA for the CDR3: TGTGCCAGCAGTTTGGGACAGGGTTGGCGGGCTTTCTTT.

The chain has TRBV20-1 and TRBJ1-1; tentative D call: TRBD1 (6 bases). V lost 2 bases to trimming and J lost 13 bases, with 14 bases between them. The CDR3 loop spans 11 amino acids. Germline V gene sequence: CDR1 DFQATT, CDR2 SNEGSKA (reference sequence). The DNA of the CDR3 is TGCAGTGCTAGAAGTGGGCAGGGGTTTTTCTTT. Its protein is CSARSGQGFFF.

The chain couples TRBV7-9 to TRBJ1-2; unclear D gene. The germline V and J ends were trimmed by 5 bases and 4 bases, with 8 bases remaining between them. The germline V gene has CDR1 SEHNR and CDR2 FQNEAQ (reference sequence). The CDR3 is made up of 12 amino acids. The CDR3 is CASSPLRYGYTF. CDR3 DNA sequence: TGTGCCAGCAGCCCACTCCGCTATGGCTACACCTTC.

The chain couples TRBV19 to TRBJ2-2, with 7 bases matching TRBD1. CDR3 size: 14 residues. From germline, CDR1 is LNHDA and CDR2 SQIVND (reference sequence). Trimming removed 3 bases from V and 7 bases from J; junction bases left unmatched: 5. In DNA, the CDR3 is TGTGCCAGTAGTATTAGGACAGGATACGGGGAGCTGTTTTTT. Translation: CASSIRTGYGELFF.

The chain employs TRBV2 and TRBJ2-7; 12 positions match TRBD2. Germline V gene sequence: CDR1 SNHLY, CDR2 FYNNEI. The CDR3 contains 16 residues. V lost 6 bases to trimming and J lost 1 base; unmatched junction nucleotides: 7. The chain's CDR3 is CASRRGTSGRSYEQYF. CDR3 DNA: TGTGCCAGCAGAAGGGGGACTAGCGGGCGATCCTACGAGCAGTACTTC.

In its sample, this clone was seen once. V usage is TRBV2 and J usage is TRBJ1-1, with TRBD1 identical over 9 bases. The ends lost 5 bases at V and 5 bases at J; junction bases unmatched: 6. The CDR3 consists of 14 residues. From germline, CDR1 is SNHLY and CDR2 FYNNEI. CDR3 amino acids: CASSSPDRGTEAFF. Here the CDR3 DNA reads TGTGCCAGCAGTTCTCCGGACAGGGGAACTGAAGCTTTCTTT.

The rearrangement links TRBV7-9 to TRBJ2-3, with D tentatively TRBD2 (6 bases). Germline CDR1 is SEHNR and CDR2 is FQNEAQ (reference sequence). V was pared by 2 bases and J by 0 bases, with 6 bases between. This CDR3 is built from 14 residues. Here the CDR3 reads CASSLRGSTDTQYF. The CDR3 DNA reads TGTGCCAGCAGCTTACGGGGGAGCACAGATACGCAGTATTTT.

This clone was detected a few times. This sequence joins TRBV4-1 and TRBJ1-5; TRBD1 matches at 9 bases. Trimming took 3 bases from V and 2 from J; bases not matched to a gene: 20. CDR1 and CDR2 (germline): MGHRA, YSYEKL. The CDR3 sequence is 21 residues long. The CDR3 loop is CASSHPKLYGTGLLRNQPQHF. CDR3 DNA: TGCGCCAGCAGCCATCCGAAGTTGTATGGGACAGGGCTCCTTCGCAATCAGCCCCAGCATTTT.

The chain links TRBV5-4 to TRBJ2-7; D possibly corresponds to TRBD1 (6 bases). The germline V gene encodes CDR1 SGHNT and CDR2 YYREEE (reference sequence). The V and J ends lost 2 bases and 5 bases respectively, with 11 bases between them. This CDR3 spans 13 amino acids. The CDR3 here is CASSFRGNHEQYF. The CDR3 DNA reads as TGTGCCAGCAGCTTTAGGGGGAATCACGAGCAGTACTTC. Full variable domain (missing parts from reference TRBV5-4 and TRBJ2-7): ETGVTQSPTHLIKTRGQQVTLRCSSQSGHNTVSWYQQALGQGPQFIFQYYREEENGRGNFPPRFSGLQFPNYSSELNVNALELDDSALYLCASSFRGNHEQYFGPGTRLTVT.

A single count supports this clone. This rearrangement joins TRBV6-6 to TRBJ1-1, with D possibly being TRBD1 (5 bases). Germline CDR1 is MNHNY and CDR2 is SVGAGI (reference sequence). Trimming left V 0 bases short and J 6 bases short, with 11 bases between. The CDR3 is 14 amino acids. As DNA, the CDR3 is TGTGCCAGCAGTTACTCGATAGGGGTCTCTGAAGCTTTCTTT. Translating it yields CASSYSIGVSEAFF.

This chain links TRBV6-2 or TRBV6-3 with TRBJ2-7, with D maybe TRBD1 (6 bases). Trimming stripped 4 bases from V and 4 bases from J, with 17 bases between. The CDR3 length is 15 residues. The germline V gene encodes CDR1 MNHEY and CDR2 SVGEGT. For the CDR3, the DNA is TGTGCCAGCAGTTGGGATAAACAAGGGGGATACGAGCAGTACTTC. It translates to CASSWDKQGGYEQYF.

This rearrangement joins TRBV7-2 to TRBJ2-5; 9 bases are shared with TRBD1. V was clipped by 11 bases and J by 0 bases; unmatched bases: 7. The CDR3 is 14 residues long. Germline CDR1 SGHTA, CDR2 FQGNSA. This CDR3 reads CAVPDRGNQETQYF. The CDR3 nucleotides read TGTGCCGTACCCGACAGGGGGAACCAAGAGACCCAGTACTTC.

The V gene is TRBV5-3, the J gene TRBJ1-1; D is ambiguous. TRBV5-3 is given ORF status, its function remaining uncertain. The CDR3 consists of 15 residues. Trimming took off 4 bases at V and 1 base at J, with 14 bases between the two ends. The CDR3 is CARSPVVKSNTEAFF. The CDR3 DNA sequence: TGTGCCAGAAGCCCCGTAGTGAAGTCGAACACTGAAGCTTTCTTT.

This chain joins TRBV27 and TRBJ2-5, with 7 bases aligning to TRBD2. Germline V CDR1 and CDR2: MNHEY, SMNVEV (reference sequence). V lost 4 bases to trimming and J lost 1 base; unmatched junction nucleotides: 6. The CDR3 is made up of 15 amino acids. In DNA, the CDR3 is TGTGCCAGCAGTTGGTCAGGGAGGGTCCAAGAGACCCAGTACTTC. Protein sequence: CASSWSGRVQETQYF.

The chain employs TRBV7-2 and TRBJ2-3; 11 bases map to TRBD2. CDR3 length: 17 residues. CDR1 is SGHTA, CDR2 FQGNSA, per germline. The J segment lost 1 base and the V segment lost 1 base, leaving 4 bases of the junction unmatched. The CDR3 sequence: CASSLVGTSGGTDTQYF. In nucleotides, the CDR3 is TGTGCCAGCAGCTTAGTAGGGACTAGCGGAGGCACAGATACGCAGTATTTT.

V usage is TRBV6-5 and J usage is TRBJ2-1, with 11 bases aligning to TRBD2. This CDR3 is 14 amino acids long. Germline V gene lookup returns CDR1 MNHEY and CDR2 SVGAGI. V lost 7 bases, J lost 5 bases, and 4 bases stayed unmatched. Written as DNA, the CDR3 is TGTGCCAGCACAGCTAGCGGGAGGAACAATGAGCAGTTCTTC. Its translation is CASTASGRNNEQFF.